This T cell receptor beta chain was observed in a study of cytomegalovirus exposure and HLA in healthy donors. Remarks on this clone: The antigen is unknown.

Researchers ran the PCR with 60 Vbeta and 13 Jbeta primers. Assay: immunoSEQ multiplex PCR; the TCRdb copy retains only in-frame clones and omits some. The repertoire holds about 73,000 clones, with 65% to 80% as singletons. Broader study findings: Approximately 18,000 TCR beta sequences were associated with HLA alleles at 0.05 false discovery rate in a later analysis. In presence/absence analyses, roughly uniform sequencing depth across donors was assumed. As a later analysis showed, several of the most significant clusters appeared to be linked to common viral pathogens.

The V and J ends lost 4 bases and 5 bases respectively, with 18 bases between them. Germline CDR1 is SGHVS and CDR2 is FNYEAQ. This CDR3 is built from 15 residues. Sequenced: PBMCs. The origin of this receptor is a man in his 70s in good health and CMV-seronegative. The rearrangement uses TRBV7-6 and TRBJ2-7; a weak D match, TRBD2 (6 bases). The CDR3 DNA reads as TGTGCCAGCAGCTCCGGGACTGAGGGTTTCCACGAGCAGTACTTC. This gives the protein CASSSGTEGFHEQYF.